The 15 T cell receptor beta chains given below trace back to one sample, sequenced in a study of OX40 agonist ivuxolimab in advanced cancers. Profiled with immunoSEQ multiplex PCR; TCRdb holds only in-frame clones, not every one. The sample consists of just under 65,000 clones, 80% to 90% of them appearing once. Here the sequenced sample was CD4+ or CD8+ T cells sorted from blood, taken in a trial of the OX40 agonist ivuxolimab. The receptor source for this set is an adult with an advanced solid tumor such as melanoma, head and neck, liver or kidney cancer.

V gene TRBV11-2 combines with J gene TRBJ1-5; the D is unclear. The CDR3 is 15 amino acids. V gave up 5 bases and J gave up 2 bases, with 13 bases separating them. Per the germline V gene, CDR1 is SGHAT and CDR2 is FQNNGV. CDR3 amino acids: CASSEHEAGNQPQHF. The DNA of the CDR3 is TGTGCCAGCAGCGAACATGAGGCCGGCAATCAGCCCCAGCATTTT.

The rearrangement uses TRBV25-1 and TRBJ1-1, with 7 bases fitting TRBD1. The V gene end was trimmed by 2 bases and the J gene end by 8 bases; junction bases not matched to a gene: 5. Germline CDR1 reads MGHDK; CDR2 reads SYGVNS. This CDR3 region has 13 residues. The CDR3 loop is CASSEQGTAEAFF. In DNA, the CDR3 is TGTGCCAGCAGTGAACAGGGGACAGCCGAAGCTTTCTTT.

This CDR3 is CASSIATSGEGTETQYF. CDR3 DNA: TGTGCCAGTAGTATCGCGACTAGCGGGGAGGGGACAGAGACCCAGTACTTC. J is TRBJ2-5 and V is TRBV19; 11 bases align to TRBD2. The CDR3 sequence is 17 residues long. With 3 bases clipped from V and 4 bases from J, the junction kept 10 bases outside the gene matches. Germline-derived CDR1 and CDR2 are LNHDA and SQIVND (reference sequence).

V is TRBV6-1 and J is TRBJ2-2; D remains unclear. Germline CDR1 and CDR2: MNHNS and SASEGT. Trimming shortened V by 5 bases and J by 13 bases, and 14 bases separated the two germline ends. The CDR3 is made up of 12 amino acids. The CDR3 protein is CASSQWPDGLFF. The CDR3 DNA follows: TGTGCCAGCAGTCAATGGCCAGACGGGCTGTTTTTT.

V usage is TRBV4-2 and J usage is TRBJ2-5; D might be TRBD1 (5 bases). The V end was cut by 0 bases, the J end by 1 base, with 6 bases between. The CDR3 sequence is 14 residues long. The germline CDR1 and CDR2 sequences are LGHNA and YNFKEQ. In nucleotides, the CDR3 is TGTGCCAGCAGCCAAGACAGGGCCCAAGAGACCCAGTACTTC. Translating it yields CASSQDRAQETQYF.

This chain's CDR3 is CASTDRDGYTF. The CDR3 DNA reads as TGTGCCAGTACAGACAGGGACGGCTACACCTTC. The chain carries TRBV19 and TRBJ1-2, with 7 nucleotides matching TRBD1. The J segment lost 8 bases and the V segment lost 7 bases, leaving 4 bases of the junction unmatched. CDR3 length: 11 residues. Germline V gene data show CDR1 as LNHDA and CDR2 as SQIVND (reference sequence).

This rearrangement joins TRBV14 to TRBJ2-5, with TRBD1 as a possible D gene (5 bases). The CDR3 covers 13 residues. In germline, CDR1 is SGHDN, CDR2 FVKESK. V shed 5 bases and J shed 2 bases, with 9 bases lying between them. The CDR3: CASSSWTQETQYF. CDR3 nucleotides: TGTGCCAGCAGCAGTTGGACACAAGAGACCCAGTACTTC.

V and J are TRBV9 and TRBJ1-1; D gene ambiguous. This CDR3 contains 16 residues. V lost 3 bases and J 3 bases, leaving 18 bases between the germline ends. Germline V gene sequence: CDR1 SGDLS, CDR2 YYNGEE. This CDR3 reads CASSANPGFGDTEAFF. As DNA, the CDR3 is TGTGCCAGCAGCGCAAACCCGGGGTTTGGTGACACTGAAGCTTTCTTT.

In DNA form, the CDR3 reads TGTGCCAGCAGTGGGTGGGGGGTGGCAGAAAAACTGTTTTTT. As protein: CASSGWGVAEKLFF. J is TRBJ1-4 and V is TRBV25-1; maybe TRBD1 (5 bases). In germline, CDR1 is MGHDK, CDR2 SYGVNS. The CDR3 length is 14 residues. The V end was cut by 4 bases, the J end by 8 bases, with 14 bases between.

In this sample, this clone turned up a few times. Other nucleotide sequences from this sample produce the same CDR3. The V call is TRBV5-1, the J call TRBJ2-7; 11 bases are a match to TRBD1. This CDR3 is 13 amino acids long. J was trimmed by 5 bases and V by 6 bases; bases with no gene match: 4. CDR1 is SGHRS, CDR2 YFSETQ, per germline. The CDR3 loop is CASNGQGANEQYF. The CDR3 coding sequence is TGCGCCAGCAACGGACAGGGGGCTAACGAGCAGTACTTC. The full variable domain, its missing parts supplied by reference TRBV5-1 and TRBJ2-7, is KAGVTQTPRYLIKTRGQQVTLSCSPISGHRSVSWYQQTPGQGLQFLFEYFSETQRNKGNFPGRFSGRQFSNSRSEMNVSTLELGDSALYLCASNGQGANEQYFGPGTRLTVT.

DNA for the CDR3: TGTGCCAGCAGCTTACCCCAACCGAACACCGGGGAGCTGTTTTTT. Translated, it gives CASSLPQPNTGELFF. The chain uses TRBV7-6 and TRBJ2-2; unclear D gene. V lost 2 bases and J lost 0, with 7 bases in between. CDR1 is SGHVS, CDR2 FNYEAQ, per germline. This CDR3 contains 15 residues. The complete variable domain, with remaining parts taken from reference TRBV7-6 and TRBJ2-2, reads GAGVSQSPRYKVTKRGQDVALRCDPISGHVSLYWYRQALGQGPEFLTYFNYEAQQDKSGLPNDRFSAERPEGSISTLTIQRTEQRDSAMYRCASSLPQPNTGELFFGEGSRLTVL.

This sequence joins TRBV28 and TRBJ2-1; D remains ambiguous. Germline V lookup: CDR1 MDHEN, CDR2 SYDVKM. With 10 bases removed from V and 4 bases from J, the gap between germline ends came to 14 bases. The CDR3 has 13 amino acids. Here the CDR3 DNA reads TGTGCCACCACACCGGAATGGTACAATGAGCAGTTCTTC. It translates to CATTPEWYNEQFF.

As to this clone: One end of the junction varies from germline; a read error may be responsible. The chain has TRBV7-7 and TRBJ1-6, with TRBD1 identical over 8 bases. The CDR3 covers 19 residues. The germline V gene encodes CDR1 SSHAT and CDR2 FNYEAQ (reference sequence). The CDR3 spells CASSLGDGRSGGARSPLHF. CDR3 bases: TGTGCTAGCAGCTTAGGTGACGGCAGATCAGGGGGCGCTAGGTCACCCCTCCACTTT. The whole variable domain, filled in from reference TRBV7-7 and TRBJ1-6, reads GAGVSQSPRYKVTKRGQDVTLRCDPISSHATLYWYQQALGQGPEFLTYFNYEAQPDKSGLPSDRFSAERPEGSISTLTIQRTEQRDSAMYRCASSLGDGRSGGARSPLHFGNGTRLTVT.

J is TRBJ1-2 and V is TRBV5-6; 11 nucleotides line up with TRBD1. Germline CDR1 is SGHDT and CDR2 is YYEEEE. V trimming: 3 bases; J trimming: 4 bases; junction bases outside the gene matches: 2. The CDR3 contains 14 residues. This CDR3 reads CASSWTGGGYGYTF. The CDR3 coding sequence is TGTGCCAGCAGCTGGACAGGGGGCGGCTATGGCTACACCTTC.

The rearrangement uses TRBV7-3 and TRBJ2-7; TRBD2 is a possible D gene (7 bases). The ends were cut back, 5 bases at V and 3 bases at J, with 14 bases in the middle. Germline V gene sequence: CDR1 SGHTA, CDR2 FQGTGA. This CDR3 region has 14 residues. The CDR3 spells CASSLRGGGYEQYF. Here the CDR3 DNA reads TGTGCCAGCAGCCTAAGGGGGGGCGGCTACGAGCAGTACTTC.